The present T cell receptor (beta chain) was sequenced within a study of shared clonotypes between healthy human individuals. Assay used: immunoSEQ multiplex PCR; TCRdb lists only in-frame clones, some missing. The sample contains some 2,000,000 clones, just under 95% of which appear only once. Germline-derived CDR1 and CDR2 are SGHTA and FQGNSA. V was shortened by 2 bases and J by 4 bases, with 12 bases between the two germline ends. CDR3 length: 15 amino acids. The naive CD8 population came from CD45RO-negative cells selected for CCR7, without terminally differentiated effector memory CD45RA+ cells.

This receptor was identified in a man aged 18 to 30 in good health. Sequencing used naive CD8+ T cells sorted from blood. V usage is TRBV7-2 and J usage is TRBJ2-1, with D unclear. The CDR3 here is CASSLKLAGYNEQFF. The CDR3 region has the DNA TGTGCCAGCAGCTTAAAATTGGCTGGTTACAATGAGCAGTTCTTC. The full variable domain, in which reference TRBV7-2 and TRBJ2-1 provide the parts outside the CDR3, is GAGVSQSPSNKVTEKGKDVELRCDPISGHTALYWYRQSLGQGLEFLIYFQGNSAPDKSGLPSDRFSAERTGGSVSTLTIQRTQQEDSAVYLCASSLKLAGYNEQFFGPGTRLTVL.